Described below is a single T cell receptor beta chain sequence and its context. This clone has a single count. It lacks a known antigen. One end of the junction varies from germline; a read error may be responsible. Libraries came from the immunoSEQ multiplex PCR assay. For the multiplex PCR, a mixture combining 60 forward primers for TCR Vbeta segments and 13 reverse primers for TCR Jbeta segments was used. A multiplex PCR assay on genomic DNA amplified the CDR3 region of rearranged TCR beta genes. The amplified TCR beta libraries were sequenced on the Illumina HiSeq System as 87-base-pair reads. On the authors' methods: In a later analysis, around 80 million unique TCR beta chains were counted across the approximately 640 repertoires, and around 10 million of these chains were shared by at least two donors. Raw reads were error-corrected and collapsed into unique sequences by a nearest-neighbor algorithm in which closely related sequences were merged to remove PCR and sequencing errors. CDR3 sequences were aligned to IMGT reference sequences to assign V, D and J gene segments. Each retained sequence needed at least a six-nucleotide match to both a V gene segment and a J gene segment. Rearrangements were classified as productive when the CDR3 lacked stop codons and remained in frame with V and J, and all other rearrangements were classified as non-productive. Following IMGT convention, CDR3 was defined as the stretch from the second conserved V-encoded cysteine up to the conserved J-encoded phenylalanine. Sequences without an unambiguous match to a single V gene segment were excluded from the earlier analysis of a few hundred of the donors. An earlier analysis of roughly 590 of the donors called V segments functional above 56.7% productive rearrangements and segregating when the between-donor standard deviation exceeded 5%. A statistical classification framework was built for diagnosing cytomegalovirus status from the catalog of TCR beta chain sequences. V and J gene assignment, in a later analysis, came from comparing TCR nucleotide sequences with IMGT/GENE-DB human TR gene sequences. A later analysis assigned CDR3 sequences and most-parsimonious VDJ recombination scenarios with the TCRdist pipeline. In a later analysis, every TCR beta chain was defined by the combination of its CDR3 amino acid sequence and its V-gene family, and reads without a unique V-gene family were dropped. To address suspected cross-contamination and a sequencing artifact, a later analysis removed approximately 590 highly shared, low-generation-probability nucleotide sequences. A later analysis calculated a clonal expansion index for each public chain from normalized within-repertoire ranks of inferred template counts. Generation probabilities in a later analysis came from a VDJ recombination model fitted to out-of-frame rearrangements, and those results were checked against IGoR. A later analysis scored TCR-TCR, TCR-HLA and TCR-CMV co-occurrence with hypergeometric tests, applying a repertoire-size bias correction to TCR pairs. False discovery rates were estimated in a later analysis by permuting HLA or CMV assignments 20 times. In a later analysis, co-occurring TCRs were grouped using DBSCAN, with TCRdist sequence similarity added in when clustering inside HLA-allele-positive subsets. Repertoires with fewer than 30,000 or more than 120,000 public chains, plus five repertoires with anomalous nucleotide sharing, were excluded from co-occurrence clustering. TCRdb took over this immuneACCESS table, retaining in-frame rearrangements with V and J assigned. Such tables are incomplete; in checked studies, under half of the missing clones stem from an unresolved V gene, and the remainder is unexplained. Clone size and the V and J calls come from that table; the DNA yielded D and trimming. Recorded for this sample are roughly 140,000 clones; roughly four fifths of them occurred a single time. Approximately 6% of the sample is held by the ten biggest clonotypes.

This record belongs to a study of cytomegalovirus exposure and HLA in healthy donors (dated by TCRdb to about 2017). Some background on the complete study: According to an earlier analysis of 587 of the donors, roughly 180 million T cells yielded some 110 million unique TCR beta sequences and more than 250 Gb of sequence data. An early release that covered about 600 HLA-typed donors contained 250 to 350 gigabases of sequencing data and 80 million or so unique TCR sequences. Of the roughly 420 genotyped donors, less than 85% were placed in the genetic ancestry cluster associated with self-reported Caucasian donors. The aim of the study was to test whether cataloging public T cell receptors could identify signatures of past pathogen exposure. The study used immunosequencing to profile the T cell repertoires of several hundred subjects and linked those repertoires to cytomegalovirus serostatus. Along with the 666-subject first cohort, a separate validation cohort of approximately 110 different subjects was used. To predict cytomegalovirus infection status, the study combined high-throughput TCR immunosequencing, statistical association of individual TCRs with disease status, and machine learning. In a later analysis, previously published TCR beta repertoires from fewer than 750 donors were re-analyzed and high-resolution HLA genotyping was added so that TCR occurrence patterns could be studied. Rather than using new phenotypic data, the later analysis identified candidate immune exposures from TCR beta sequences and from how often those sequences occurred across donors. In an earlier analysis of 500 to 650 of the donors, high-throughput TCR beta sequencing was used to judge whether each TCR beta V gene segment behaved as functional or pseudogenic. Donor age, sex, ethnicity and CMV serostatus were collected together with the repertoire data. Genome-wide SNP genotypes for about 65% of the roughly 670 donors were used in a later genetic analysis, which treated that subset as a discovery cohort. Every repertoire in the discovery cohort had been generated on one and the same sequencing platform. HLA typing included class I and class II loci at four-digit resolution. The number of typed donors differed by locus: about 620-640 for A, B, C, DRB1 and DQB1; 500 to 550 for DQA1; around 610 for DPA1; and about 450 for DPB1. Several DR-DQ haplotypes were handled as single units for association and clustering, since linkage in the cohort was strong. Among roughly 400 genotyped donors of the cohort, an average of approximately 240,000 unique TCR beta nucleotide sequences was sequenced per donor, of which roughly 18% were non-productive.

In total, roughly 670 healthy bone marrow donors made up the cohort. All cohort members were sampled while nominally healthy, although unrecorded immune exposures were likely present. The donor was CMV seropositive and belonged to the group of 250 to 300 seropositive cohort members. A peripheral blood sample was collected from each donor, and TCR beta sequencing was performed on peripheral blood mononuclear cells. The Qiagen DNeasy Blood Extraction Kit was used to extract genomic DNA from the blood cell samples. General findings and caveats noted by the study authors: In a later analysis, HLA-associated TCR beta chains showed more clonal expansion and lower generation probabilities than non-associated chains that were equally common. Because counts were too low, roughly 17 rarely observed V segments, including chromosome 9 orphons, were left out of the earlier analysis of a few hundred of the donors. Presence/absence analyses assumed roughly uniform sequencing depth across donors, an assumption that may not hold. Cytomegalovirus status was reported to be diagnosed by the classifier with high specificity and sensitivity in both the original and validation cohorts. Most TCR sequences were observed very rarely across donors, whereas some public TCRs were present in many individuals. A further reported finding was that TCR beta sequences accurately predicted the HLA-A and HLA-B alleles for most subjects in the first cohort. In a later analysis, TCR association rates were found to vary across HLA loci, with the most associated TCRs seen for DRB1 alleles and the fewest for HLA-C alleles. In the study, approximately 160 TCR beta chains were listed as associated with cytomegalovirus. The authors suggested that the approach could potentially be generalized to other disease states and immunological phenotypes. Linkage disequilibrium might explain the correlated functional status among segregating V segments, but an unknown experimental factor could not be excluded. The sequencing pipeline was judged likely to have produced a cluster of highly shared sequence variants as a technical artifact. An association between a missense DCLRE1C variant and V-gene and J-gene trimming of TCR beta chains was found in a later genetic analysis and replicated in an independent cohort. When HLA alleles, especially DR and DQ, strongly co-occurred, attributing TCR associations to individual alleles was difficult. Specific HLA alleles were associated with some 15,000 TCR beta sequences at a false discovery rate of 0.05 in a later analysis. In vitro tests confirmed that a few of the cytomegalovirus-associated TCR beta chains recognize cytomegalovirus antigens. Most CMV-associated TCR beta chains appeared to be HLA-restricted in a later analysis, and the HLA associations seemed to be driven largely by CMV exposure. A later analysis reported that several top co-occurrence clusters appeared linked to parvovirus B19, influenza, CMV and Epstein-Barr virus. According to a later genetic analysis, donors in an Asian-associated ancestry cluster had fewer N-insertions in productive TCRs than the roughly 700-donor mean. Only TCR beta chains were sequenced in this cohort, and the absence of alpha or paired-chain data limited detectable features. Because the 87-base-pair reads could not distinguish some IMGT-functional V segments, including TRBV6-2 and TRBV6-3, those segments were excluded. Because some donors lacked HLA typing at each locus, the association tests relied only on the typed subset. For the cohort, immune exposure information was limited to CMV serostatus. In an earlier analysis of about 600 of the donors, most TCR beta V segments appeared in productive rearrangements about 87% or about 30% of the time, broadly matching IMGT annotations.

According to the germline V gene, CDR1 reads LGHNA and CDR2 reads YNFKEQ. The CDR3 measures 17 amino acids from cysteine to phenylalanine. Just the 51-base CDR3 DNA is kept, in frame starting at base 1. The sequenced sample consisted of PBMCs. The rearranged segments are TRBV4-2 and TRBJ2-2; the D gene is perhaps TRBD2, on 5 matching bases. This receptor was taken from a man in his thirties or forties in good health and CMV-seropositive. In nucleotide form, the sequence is TGTGCCAGCAGCCAAGCTCTGGGGAGTGGAGGTACCGGGGAGCCGTTTTTT. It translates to CASSQALGSGGTGEPFF.